This T cell receptor (beta chain) came from a study of blood T cell repertoires in COVID-19. Study as a whole: Acute and convalescent COVID-19 samples came from the United States, Italy and Spain. T cells, B-cell-depleted T cells, or PBMCs supplied cDNA or gDNA.

Original processing methods: Estimation of nucleated cell counts relied on the amplification of reference gene primers. The table came from immunoSEQ multiplex PCR; TCRdb's copy has only in-frame clones and leaves some out. D and trimming come from the DNA, and the V and J calls and clone size come from that table. This sample has approximately 70,000 clones, with more than 70% found just once. From germline, CDR1 is LGHDT and CDR2 YNNKEL (reference sequence). Trimming shortened V by 5 bases and J by 1 base, and 17 bases separated the two germline ends. The CDR3 is 16 residues long. The specimen was peripheral blood. This TCR was recovered from a woman aged 60 to 75 with acute or convalescent COVID-19. V gene TRBV3-1 (or the pseudogene TRBV3-2) combines with J gene TRBJ2-5, with D perhaps TRBD2 (6 bases). CDR3 coding DNA: TGTGCCAGCAGCTTTTCCCATCGGGGGATCCAAGAGACCCAGTACTTC. Translation: CASSFSHRGIQETQYF.